Listed below are T cell receptor beta chains from one sample, sequenced in a study of cytomegalovirus exposure and HLA in healthy donors. The table came from immunoSEQ multiplex PCR; TCRdb's copy has only in-frame clones and leaves some out. The profile shows 94,000 or so clones, about 71% of them singletons. Sequenced sample: PBMCs. Source of these receptors: a man aged 60-69 years in good health and CMV-seronegative. Each CDR3 is given with its conserved first and last residue.

V gene,CDR3 protein
TRBV7-8,CASSGRQGVSNQPQHF
TRBV5-1,CASRDRRTGGPRDQPGELFF
TRBV6-5,CASSYSGLAGVETQYF
TRBV5-6,CASSLGGGQPGWQETQYF
TRBV5-1,CASSLEAGTGTNYGYTF
TRBV7-2,CASSLRRTTYNEQFF
TRBV27,CASSLRDSRATEAFF
TRBV5-6,CASSLAGEGYEQYF
TRBV18,CASSPDRVGAKNIQYF
TRBV5-4,CASSLTGNGEQYF
TRBV6-1,CASSRTGRSYEQYF
TRBV7-2,CASSIGLANEQFF
TRBV19,CASSKFRDRVYNEQFF
TRBV11-3,CASSLGPLGLAGGQSKLFF
TRBV5-4,CASSLDDRVTEAFF
TRBV7-2,CASSSGTNPGETQYF
TRBV5-1,CASGLAGMTDTQYF
TRBV28,CASSFAGTGTARTGELFF
TRBV19,CASSIGQLNQPQHF
TRBV11-2,CASSLKSSPSGDPYEQYF
TRBV7-8,CASSLSTGNFETQYF
TRBV18,CASSPGQGGNGELFF
TRBV19,CASSKAGLQRQPQHF
TRBV29-1,CSVEGQPTSYGYTF
TRBV7-2,CASSLSSGGANEQFF
TRBV5-1,CASSSWGGDTEAFF
TRBV5-1,CASSSSWGDSPLHF
TRBV5-4,CASSQSPVGRLETQYF
TRBV28,CASSPHGLAGRRTGELFF
TRBV6-5,CASRPEYQETQYF
TRBV18,CASSPDVGLGGSPLHF
TRBV6-5,CASSTQGQYQPQHF